This T cell receptor beta chain was sequenced in a study of blood T cells in healthy people across ages. CDR3 length: 15 amino acids. Germline CDR1 reads LNHDA; CDR2 reads SQIVND (reference sequence). A second PCR of about 7 to 12 cycles used a sample-barcoded 5' primer and a J-beta primer mix. TCRdb passed the 5' RACE reads through MiXCR, listing each CDR3 protein once. The sample lists roughly 1.7 million distinct CDR3 sequences, about 35% seen once, with roughly 12% in the top ten. As regards this clonotype: The junction departs from the called germline gene at one end, perhaps through a read error.

This chain connects TRBV19 to TRBJ2-2, with D perhaps matching TRBD2 (5 bases). Sequenced input: blood. The sequence was obtained from a woman in her 30s in good health. The CDR3 spells CASSTGFPDTGERFF. The CDR3 region has the DNA TGTGCCAGTAGTACGGGGTTCCCCGACACCGGGGAGCGGTTTTTT.